One and the same sample provided the 25 T cell receptor beta chains below, sequenced in a study of blood T cell repertoires in COVID-19. Some clones are missing from TCRdb's copy, which holds only in-frame ones; the method was immunoSEQ multiplex PCR. The data contain 100,000 to 150,000 clones, approximately 85% of them seen just once; the ten biggest clones take up approximately 3%. The sample consisted of peripheral blood. The receptor set was obtained from a woman of 80 years or more with COVID-19, enrolled during active disease.

The chain is built from TRBV9 and TRBJ2-7; the match to TRBD2 covers 7 bases. V lost 5 bases and J lost 5; bases outside the gene matches: 10. This CDR3 contains 14 residues. The germline CDR1 and CDR2 sequences are SGDLS and YYNGEE. CDR3 sequence (DNA): TGTGCCAGCAGGAAACTAGCGAAAGTCCACGAGCAGTACTTC. This sequence encodes CASRKLAKVHEQYF.

The gene calls are TRBV7-2 and TRBJ1-2; D is unresolved. Germline-derived CDR1 and CDR2 are SGHTA and FQGNSA. V was pared by 5 bases and J by 9 bases, with 10 bases between. The CDR3 length is 11 residues. The CDR3, as DNA: TGTGCCAGCAGCGACAAGGCCCGCTACACCTTC. Its translation: CASSDKARYTF. The full variable domain, with the rest looked up from reference TRBV7-2 and TRBJ1-2, is GAGVSQSPSNKVTEKGKDVELRCDPISGHTALYWYRQSLGQGLEFLIYFQGNSAPDKSGLPSDRFSAERTGGSVSTLTIQRTQQEDSAVYLCASSDKARYTFGSGTRLTVV.

This chain links TRBV14 with TRBJ2-2, with 14 bases matching TRBD2. V was clipped by 5 bases and J by 4 bases; unmatched bases: 6. The CDR3 is 17 amino acids. CDR1 SGHDN and CDR2 FVKESK come from the germline V gene. This chain's CDR3 is CASSLGLAGASTGELFF. CDR3 nucleotide sequence: TGTGCCAGCAGCTTGGGACTAGCGGGAGCGAGCACCGGGGAGCTGTTTTTT.

V and J are TRBV7-2 and TRBJ1-1, with D perhaps TRBD1 (5 bases). CDR1 and CDR2 (germline): SGHTA, FQGNSA. V lost 2 bases and J lost 2, with 12 bases in between. The CDR3 is 15 residues long. The CDR3 nucleotides read TGTGCCAGCAGCTTATGGGGACTGGAAAACACTGAAGCTTTCTTT. It translates to CASSLWGLENTEAFF. The full variable domain, rest sourced from reference TRBV7-2 and TRBJ1-1, is GAGVSQSPSNKVTEKGKDVELRCDPISGHTALYWYRQSLGQGLEFLIYFQGNSAPDKSGLPSDRFSAERTGGSVSTLTIQRTQQEDSAVYLCASSLWGLENTEAFFGQGTRLTVV.

CDR3 residues: CASSITLGSRANYGYTF. DNA for the CDR3: TGTGCCAGTAGTATTACGCTGGGCAGCCGAGCTAACTATGGCTACACCTTC. The chain joins TRBV19 to TRBJ1-2; unclear D gene. The V and J ends lost 3 bases and 0 bases respectively, with 17 bases between them. Germline V lookup: CDR1 LNHDA, CDR2 SQIVND (reference sequence). CDR3 length equals 17 residues.

V is TRBV7-8 and J is TRBJ1-4; D not resolved. Germline values: CDR1 SGHVS, CDR2 FQNEAQ. The CDR3 runs to 13 residues. V was shortened by 5 bases and J by 8 bases, with 12 bases between the two germline ends. The CDR3 sequence is CASSDYIAEKLFF. CDR3 sequence (DNA): TGTGCCAGCAGCGACTACATAGCGGAAAAACTGTTTTTT. Drawing the rest from reference TRBV7-8 and TRBJ1-4, the complete variable domain is GAGVSQSPRYKVAKRGQDVALRCDPISGHVSLFWYQQALGQGPEFLTYFQNEAQLDKSGLPSDRFFAERPEGSVSTLKIQRTQQEDSAVYLCASSDYIAEKLFFGSGTQLSVL.

The table lists this clone with a count of one. The rearrangement links TRBV19 to TRBJ1-3; D is undetermined. Per the germline V gene, CDR1 is LNHDA and CDR2 is SQIVND (reference sequence). V was clipped by 10 bases and J by 3 bases, with 16 bases between them. This CDR3 region has 14 residues. In DNA form, the CDR3 reads TGTGCCACCAGTACGGGGAACCATGGAAACACCATATATTTT. Translation gives CATSTGNHGNTIYF.

This rearrangement joins TRBV2 to TRBJ2-1; 7 nucleotides agree with TRBD2. The length of the CDR3 is 15 residues. V dropped 2 bases and J dropped 4; count of bases not matched to a gene: 5. Per germline, CDR1 SNHLY and CDR2 FYNNEI. The chain's CDR3 is CASSESGASYNEQFF. CDR3 DNA sequence: TGTGCCAGCAGTGAAAGCGGGGCAAGTTACAATGAGCAGTTCTTC.

The chain recombines TRBV2 with TRBJ2-2; a weak D match, TRBD2 (7 bases). The CDR3 is 16 amino acids. Trimming removed 5 bases from V and 3 bases from J, with 16 bases in between. Germline V gene data show CDR1 as SNHLY and CDR2 as FYNNEI. The CDR3 DNA reads TGTGCCAGCAGTTGGGGGGGCATCGGGGACACCGGGGAGCTGTTTTTT. Translated: CASSWGGIGDTGELFF.

This rearrangement joins TRBV19 to TRBJ2-5; TRBD1 agrees at 7 bases. Germline V CDR1 and CDR2: LNHDA, SQIVND (reference sequence). This CDR3 is 17 amino acids long. J lost 5 bases, V lost 1 base, and 13 bases had no gene match. The CDR3 loop reads CASSIGGRARGTETQYF. CDR3 bases: TGTGCCAGTAGTATAGGAGGCCGGGCCAGGGGGACGGAGACCCAGTACTTC.

The chain uses TRBV5-1 and TRBJ2-7; D gene unclear. Trimming cost V 0 bases and J 4 bases, with 8 bases left between them. The CDR3 loop spans 13 amino acids. Germline CDR1 is SGHRS and CDR2 is YFSETQ. The CDR3 DNA reads TGCGCCAGCAGCTTGGAACACGGGTACGAGCAGTACTTC. Its translation: CASSLEHGYEQYF.

V and J are TRBV7-2 and TRBJ2-1; D is possibly TRBD2 (6 bases). The CDR3 length is 16 residues. V lost 2 bases and J lost 4, with 15 bases in between. Per the germline V gene, CDR1 is SGHTA and CDR2 is FQGNSA. The DNA of the CDR3 is TGTGCCAGCAGCTTATTGGGCGGGAAGGGGTACAATGAGCAGTTCTTC. Protein sequence: CASSLLGGKGYNEQFF.

V usage is TRBV5-4 and J usage is TRBJ2-3; the match to TRBD2 covers 15 bases. Germline V gives CDR1 SGHNT, CDR2 YYREEE (reference sequence). CDR3 length equals 16 residues. V lost 3 bases and J lost 5; bases outside the gene matches: 4. In DNA, the CDR3 is TGTGCCAGCAGCTCCGGGACTAGCGGGAGGATAGATACGCAGTATTTT. Its protein product is CASSSGTSGRIDTQYF.

The chain couples TRBV5-8 to TRBJ2-7, with a weak D call TRBD2 (6 bases). The length of the CDR3 is 15 residues. The germline V and J ends were trimmed by 2 bases and 6 bases, with 18 bases remaining between them. Germline CDR1 reads SGHTS; CDR2 reads YDEGEE. CDR3 sequence: CASSFYRGTAPEQYF. The CDR3 DNA is TGTGCCAGCAGCTTTTATCGCGGGACGGCGCCCGAGCAGTACTTC.

The chain links TRBV24-1 to TRBJ1-1; 7 bases align to TRBD1. Losses at the gene ends were 3 bases for V and 8 bases for J; bases not matched to a gene: 11. Germline V lookup: CDR1 KGHDR, CDR2 SFDVKD. This CDR3 has 15 amino acids. The CDR3 protein is CATSDPTLTGEEAFF. The CDR3 bases are TGTGCCACCAGTGATCCCACCCTCACAGGGGAGGAAGCTTTCTTT.

The V call is TRBV6-2 or TRBV6-3, the J call TRBJ2-7; possibly TRBD2 for D (5 bases). Trimming cost V 3 bases and J 9 bases, with 9 bases left between them. CDR3 length: 11 amino acids. Germline lookup yields CDR1 MNHEY and CDR2 SVGEGT. This chain's CDR3 is CASSYDRGQYF. CDR3 bases: TGTGCCAGCAGTTATGATCGGGGGCAGTACTTC.

This sequence joins TRBV5-4 and TRBJ2-5; 7 nucleotides align to TRBD2. Germline CDR1 SGHNT, CDR2 YYREEE (reference sequence). The CDR3 runs to 14 residues. V lost 1 base, J lost 4 bases, and 4 bases stayed unmatched. The DNA of the CDR3 is TGTGCCAGCAGCTTGTCCGGACTAGGAGAGACCCAGTACTTC. Its translation is CASSLSGLGETQYF. Supplemented by reference TRBV5-4 and TRBJ2-5, the full variable domain reads ETGVTQSPTHLIKTRGQQVTLRCSSQSGHNTVSWYQQALGQGPQFIFQYYREEENGRGNFPPRFSGLQFPNYSSELNVNALELDDSALYLCASSLSGLGETQYFGPGTRLLVL.

This clone was seen a few times. As DNA, the CDR3 is TGTGCCAGCAGCTCGGTAGCGGGAGGTAATAATGAGCAGTTCTTC. Translation gives CASSSVAGGNNEQFF. The chain links TRBV11-3 to TRBJ2-1, with TRBD2 matching over 10 bases. The length of the CDR3 is 15 residues. Losses at the gene ends were 4 bases for V and 7 bases for J; bases not matched to a gene: 7. Germline V CDR1 and CDR2: SGHNT, YENEEA.

The chain joins TRBV6-1 to TRBJ2-7; the D is unclear. Germline loops: CDR1 MNHNS, CDR2 SASEGT. Deletions cut 4 bases from V and 2 bases from J, with 18 bases between. The CDR3 runs 16 residues. The CDR3 sequence is CASSVNLQVFTYEQYF. The CDR3 DNA is TGTGCCAGCAGTGTGAATCTGCAGGTTTTTACCTACGAGCAGTACTTC.

This chain uses TRBV6-5 with TRBJ2-2, with 7 bases matching TRBD2. The V segment lost 3 bases and the J segment 4 bases; nucleotides outside the gene matches: 5. This CDR3 has 15 amino acids. Germline V gives CDR1 MNHEY, CDR2 SVGAGI. The CDR3 spells CASSYLTGGTGELFF. The CDR3 nucleotides are TGTGCCAGCAGTTATCTAACGGGGGGCACCGGGGAGCTGTTTTTT.

V gene TRBV6-1 combines with J gene TRBJ2-7, with TRBD1 matching over 9 bases. The CDR3 consists of 18 residues. Unmatched junction bases numbered 12, after V lost 2 bases and J lost 1 base. Germline CDR1 and CDR2: MNHNS and SASEGT. The CDR3, as DNA: TGTGCCAGCAGTGAAATTTTTGGGACAGGGAAGATTTCCTACGAGCAGTACTTC. It is translated as CASSEIFGTGKISYEQYF.

The rearrangement joins TRBV7-2 to TRBJ1-5; D unclear. Germline V gene lookup returns CDR1 SGHTA and CDR2 FQGNSA. The V end was cut by 5 bases, the J end by 4 bases, with 12 bases between. This CDR3 is 14 amino acids long. This CDR3 is CASSLAAGNQPQHF. The CDR3 coding sequence is TGTGCCAGCAGCCTCGCGGCGGGTAATCAGCCCCAGCATTTT.

This clone was seen a single time. The CDR3 is CASSPLQGVSYGYTF. Written as DNA, the CDR3 is TGTGCCAGCAGTCCCCTACAGGGGGTAAGCTATGGCTACACCTTC. This chain uses TRBV6-2 or TRBV6-3 with TRBJ1-2; 8 bases are a match to TRBD1. The CDR3 covers 15 residues. Germline CDR1 reads MNHEY; CDR2 reads SVGEGT. V lost 5 bases, J lost 4 bases, and 9 bases stayed unmatched.

The chain carries TRBV7-2 and TRBJ2-1; 13 bases line up with TRBD2. This CDR3 has 16 residues. The germline gives CDR1 SGHTA, CDR2 FQGNSA. The V segment lost 1 base and the J segment 9 bases; nucleotides outside the gene matches: 6. The DNA for the CDR3 is TGTGCCAGCAGCTTAGGGACTAGCGGGAGTTTTGGTGAGCAGTTCTTC. This translates into CASSLGTSGSFGEQFF. Full variable domain (rest looked up from reference TRBV7-2 and TRBJ2-1): GAGVSQSPSNKVTEKGKDVELRCDPISGHTALYWYRQSLGQGLEFLIYFQGNSAPDKSGLPSDRFSAERTGGSVSTLTIQRTQQEDSAVYLCASSLGTSGSFGEQFFGPGTRLTVL.

The chain uses TRBV6-5 and TRBJ1-6, with D possibly being TRBD1 (6 bases). V was shortened by 0 bases and J by 7 bases, with 7 bases between the two germline ends. The CDR3 loop spans 14 amino acids. CDR1 and CDR2 (germline): MNHEY, SVGAGI. CDR3 DNA: TGTGCCAGCAGTTACTCCACAGGGAATTCACCCCTCCACTTT. Translation: CASSYSTGNSPLHF.